Each of the 2 T cell receptor beta chains below was sequenced from the same sample in a study of beta chain features in type 1 diabetes (dated by TCRdb to the late 2010s). Libraries were made using the immunoSEQ multiplex PCR assay. The entire amount of isolated RNA was reverse transcribed using the High Capacity cDNA Reverse Transcription Kit, so the sequenced TCRB transcripts were expressed ones. TCRdb retrieved this table from immuneACCESS and kept in-frame rearrangements only. Not all clones are present; in checked studies, unresolved V genes account for under half, and no reason is known for the remainder. The sample table holds around 250,000 clones, of which 55% to 70% were seen once. The ten largest make up around 0.05% of the sample. Sequenced: naive CD4+ T cells from blood. The sample's cell subset or site label, in plain terms: true naive CD4+ T cells. The receptors stem from a young man in good health.

V is TRBV9 and J is TRBJ1-6; D perhaps matches TRBD1 (5 bases). Per the germline V gene, CDR1 is SGDLS and CDR2 is YYNGEE. CDR3 size: 14 residues. Trimming cost V 3 bases and J 7 bases, with 11 bases left between them. CDR3 region: CASSGGRRNSPLHF. The CDR3 DNA reads TGTGCCAGCAGCGGGGGACGGAGAAATTCACCCCTCCACTTT.

The chain carries TRBV15 and TRBJ2-5; D is unresolved. V was trimmed by 0 bases and J by 4 bases, leaving 9 bases between them. The CDR3 is made up of 14 amino acids. The germline V gene encodes CDR1 LNHNV and CDR2 YYDKDF (reference sequence). In DNA, the CDR3 is TGTGCCACCAGCAGAGATCGATACCGAGAGACCCAGTACTTC. It is translated as CATSRDRYRETQYF.